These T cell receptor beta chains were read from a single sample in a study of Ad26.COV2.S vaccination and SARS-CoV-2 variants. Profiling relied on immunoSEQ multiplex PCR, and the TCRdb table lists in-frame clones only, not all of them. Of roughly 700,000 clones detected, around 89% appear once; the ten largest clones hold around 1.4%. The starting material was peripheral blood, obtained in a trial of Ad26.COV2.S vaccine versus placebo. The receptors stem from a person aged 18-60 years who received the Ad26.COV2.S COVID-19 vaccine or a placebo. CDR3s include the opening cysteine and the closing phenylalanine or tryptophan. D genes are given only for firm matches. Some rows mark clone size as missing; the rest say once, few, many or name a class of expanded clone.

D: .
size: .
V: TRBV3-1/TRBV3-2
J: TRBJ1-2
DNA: TGTGCCAGCAGCCGTCCCGGGACCGGGACACTATTCTATGGCTACACCTTC
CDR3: CASSRPGTGTLFYGYTF

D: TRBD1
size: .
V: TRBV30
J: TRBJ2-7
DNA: TGTGCCTGGAACACAGGGACAGCCTACGAGCAGTACTTC
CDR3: CAWNTGTAYEQYF

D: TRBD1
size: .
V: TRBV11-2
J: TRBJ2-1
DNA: TGTGCCAGCAGCTTAGGATTCGGGACAGGGATGGATGAGCAGTTCTTC
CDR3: CASSLGFGTGMDEQFF

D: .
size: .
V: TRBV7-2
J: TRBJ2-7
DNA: TGTGCCAGCAGCTTAGCGTATAGGGACGAGCAGTACTTC
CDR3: CASSLAYRDEQYF

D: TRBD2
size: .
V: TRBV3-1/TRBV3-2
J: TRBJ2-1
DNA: TGTGCCAGCAGCCCCACGGGGGGAGGTCGTCTCCGTGAGCAGTTCTTC
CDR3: CASSPTGGGRLREQFF

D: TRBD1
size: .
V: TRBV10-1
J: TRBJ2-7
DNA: TGCGCCAGCAGTGACGACAGGGGGCGACCTTACGAGCAGTACTTC
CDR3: CASSDDRGRPYEQYF

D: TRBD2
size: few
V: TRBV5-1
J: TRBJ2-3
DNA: TGCGCCAGCACCAGCGGGAAAGTCCCAGATACGCAGTATTTT
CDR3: CASTSGKVPDTQYF

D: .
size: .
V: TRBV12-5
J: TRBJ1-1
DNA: TGTGCTAGTGGTTTGAACAACGTGGGTGCTGAAGCTTTCTTT
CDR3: CASGLNNVGAEAFF

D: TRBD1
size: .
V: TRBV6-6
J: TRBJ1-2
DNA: TGTGCCAGCAGTTTACAGGGGGACTATGGCTACACCTTC
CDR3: CASSLQGDYGYTF

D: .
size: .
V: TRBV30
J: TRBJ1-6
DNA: TGTGCCTGGAACGAAATGGGGAACACACCCCTCCACTTT
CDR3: CAWNEMGNTPLHF

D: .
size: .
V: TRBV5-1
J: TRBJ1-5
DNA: TGCGCCAGCAGCCCGGACGGGGATCAGCCCCAGCATTTT
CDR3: CASSPDGDQPQHF

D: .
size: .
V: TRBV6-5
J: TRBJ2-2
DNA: TGTGCCAGCATTCGACTAGTGGCGGGGACCGGGGAGCTGTTTTTT
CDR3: CASIRLVAGTGELFF

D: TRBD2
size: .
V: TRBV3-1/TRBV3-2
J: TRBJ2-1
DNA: TGTGCCATCGGGACTAGCGGGAGGGTCAATGAGCAGTTCTTC
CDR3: CAIGTSGRVNEQFF

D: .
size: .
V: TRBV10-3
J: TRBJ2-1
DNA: TGTGCCATCAGGGGGGTAGGGGTTGAGCAGTTCTTC
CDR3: CAIRGVGVEQFF

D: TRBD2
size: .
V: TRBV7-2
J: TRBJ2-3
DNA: TGTGCCAGCAGCCCTCTTAAGGCGGGGGGGAGTTATACGCAGTATTTT
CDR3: CASSPLKAGGSYTQYF

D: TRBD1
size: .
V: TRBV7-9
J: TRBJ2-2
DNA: TGTGCCAGCAGCCTGACAGGGGGAGGCACCGGGGAGCTGTTTTTT
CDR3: CASSLTGGGTGELFF

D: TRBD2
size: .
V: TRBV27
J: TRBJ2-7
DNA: TGTGCCAGCAGTTCAATCGGGACTAGCTTTACTGCCGAGCAGTACTTC
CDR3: CASSSIGTSFTAEQYF

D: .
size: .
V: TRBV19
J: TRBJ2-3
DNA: TGTGCCAGTAAGATTTCCTCTAGCACAGATACGCAGTATTTT
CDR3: CASKISSSTDTQYF

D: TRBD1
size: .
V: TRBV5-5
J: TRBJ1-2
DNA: TGTGCCAGCAGCTTGGAGGACAGGGAAAGGGGAGGCTACACCTTC
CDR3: CASSLEDRERGGYTF

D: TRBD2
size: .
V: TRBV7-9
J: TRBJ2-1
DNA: TGTGCCAGCAGCTTAGGGCTAGCGGGGGAGCAGTTCTTC
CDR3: CASSLGLAGEQFF

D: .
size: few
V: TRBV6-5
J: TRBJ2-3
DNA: TGTGCCAGCAGTTATGCAGATACGCAGTATTTT
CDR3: CASSYADTQYF

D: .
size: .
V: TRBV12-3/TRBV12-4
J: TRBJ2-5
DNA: TGTGCCAGCAGCGGACAGAACCAAGAGACCCAGTACTTC
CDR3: CASSGQNQETQYF

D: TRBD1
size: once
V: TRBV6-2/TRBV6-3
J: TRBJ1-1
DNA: TGTGCCAGCAGTTACTTGGGACAGGGGGAGGCTGAAGCTTTCTTT
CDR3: CASSYLGQGEAEAFF

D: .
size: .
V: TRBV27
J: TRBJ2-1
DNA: TGTGCCAGCAGTTCCCAAGTCGCCTACAATGAGCAGTTCTTC
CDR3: CASSSQVAYNEQFF

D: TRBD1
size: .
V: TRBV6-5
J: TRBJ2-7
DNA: TGTGCCAGCAGCCTATACAGGGGTCAAGGCTACGAGCAGTACTTC
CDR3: CASSLYRGQGYEQYF

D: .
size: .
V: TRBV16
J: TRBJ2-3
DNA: TGTGCCAGCAGCCAACGGGACTTCCTTAACACAGATACGCAGTATTTT
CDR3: CASSQRDFLNTDTQYF

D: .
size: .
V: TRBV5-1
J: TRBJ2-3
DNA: TGCGCCAGCAGCTTGGCCGTGTCGGTGTTTAGCACAGATACGCAGTATTTT
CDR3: CASSLAVSVFSTDTQYF

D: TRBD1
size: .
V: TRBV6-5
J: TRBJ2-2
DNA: TGTGCCAGCAGTAGACAGGGGGGCACCGGGGAGCTGTTTTTT
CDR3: CASSRQGGTGELFF

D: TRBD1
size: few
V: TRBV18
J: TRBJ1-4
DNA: TGTGCCAGCTCACCGGGACAGGGGAATGAAAAACTGTTTTTT
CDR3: CASSPGQGNEKLFF

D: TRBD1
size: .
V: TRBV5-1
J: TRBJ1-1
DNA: TGCGCCAGCAGCTTACAGGGGACAATGAACACTGAAGCTTTCTTT
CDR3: CASSLQGTMNTEAFF